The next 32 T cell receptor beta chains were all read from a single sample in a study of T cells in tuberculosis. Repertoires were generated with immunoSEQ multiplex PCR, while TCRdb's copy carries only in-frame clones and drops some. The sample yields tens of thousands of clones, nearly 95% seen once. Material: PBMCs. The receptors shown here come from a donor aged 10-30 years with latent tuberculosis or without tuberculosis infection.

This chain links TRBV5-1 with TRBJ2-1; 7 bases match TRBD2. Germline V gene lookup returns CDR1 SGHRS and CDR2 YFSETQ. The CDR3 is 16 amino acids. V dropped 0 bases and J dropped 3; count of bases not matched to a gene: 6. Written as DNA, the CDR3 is TGCGCCAGCAGCTTGGGAGGACTAGACTACTACAATGAGCAGTTCTTC. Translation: CASSLGGLDYYNEQFF.

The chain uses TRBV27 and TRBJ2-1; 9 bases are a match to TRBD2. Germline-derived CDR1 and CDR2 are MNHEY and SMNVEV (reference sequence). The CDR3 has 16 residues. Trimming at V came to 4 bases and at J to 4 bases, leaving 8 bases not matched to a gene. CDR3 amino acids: CASSSRTSVSYNEQFF. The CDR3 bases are TGTGCCAGCAGTTCCCGGACTAGCGTTTCATACAATGAGCAGTTCTTC.

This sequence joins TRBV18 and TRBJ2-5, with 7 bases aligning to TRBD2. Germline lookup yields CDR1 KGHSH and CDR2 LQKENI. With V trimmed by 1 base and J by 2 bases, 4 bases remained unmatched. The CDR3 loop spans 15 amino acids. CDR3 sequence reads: CASSPLAGTQETQYF. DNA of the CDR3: TGTGCCAGCTCACCACTAGCGGGTACTCAAGAGACCCAGTACTTC.

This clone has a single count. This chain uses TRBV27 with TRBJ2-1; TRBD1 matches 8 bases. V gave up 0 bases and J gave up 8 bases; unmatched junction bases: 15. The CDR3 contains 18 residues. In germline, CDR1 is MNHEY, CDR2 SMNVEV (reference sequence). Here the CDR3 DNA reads TGTGCCAGCAGTTTATCGGGACAGGCTGTCTTCTTCGGCGATGAGCAGTTCTTC. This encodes CASSLSGQAVFFGDEQFF.

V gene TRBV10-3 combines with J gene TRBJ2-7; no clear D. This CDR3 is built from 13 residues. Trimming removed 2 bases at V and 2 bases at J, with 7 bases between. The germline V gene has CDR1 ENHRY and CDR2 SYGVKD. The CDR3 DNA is TGTGCCATCAGTGAGGCACTAACCTACGAGCAGTACTTC. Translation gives CAISEALTYEQYF.

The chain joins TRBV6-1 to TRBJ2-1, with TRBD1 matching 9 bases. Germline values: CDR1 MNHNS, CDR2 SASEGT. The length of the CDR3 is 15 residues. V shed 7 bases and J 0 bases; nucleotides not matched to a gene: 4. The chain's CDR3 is CASTMDRGSYNEQFF. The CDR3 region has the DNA TGTGCCAGCACCATGGACAGGGGCTCCTACAATGAGCAGTTCTTC.

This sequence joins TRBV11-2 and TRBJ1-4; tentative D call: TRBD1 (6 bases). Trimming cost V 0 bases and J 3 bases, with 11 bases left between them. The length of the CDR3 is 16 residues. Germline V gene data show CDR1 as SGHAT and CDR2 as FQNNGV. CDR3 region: CASSLDRQGSNEKLFF. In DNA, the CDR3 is TGTGCCAGCAGCTTAGATCGGCAGGGGTCTAATGAAAAACTGTTTTTT. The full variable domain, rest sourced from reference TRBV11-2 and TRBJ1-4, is EAGVAQSPRYKIIEKRQSVAFWCNPISGHATLYWYQQILGQGPKLLIQFQNNGVVDDSQLPKDRFSAERLKGVDSTLKIQPAKLEDSAVYLCASSLDRQGSNEKLFFGSGTQLSVL.

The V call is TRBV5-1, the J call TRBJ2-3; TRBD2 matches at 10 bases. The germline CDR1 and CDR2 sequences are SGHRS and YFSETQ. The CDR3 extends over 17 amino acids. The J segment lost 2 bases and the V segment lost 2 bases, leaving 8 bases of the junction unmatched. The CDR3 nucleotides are TGCGCCAGCAGCTTAGGGCTAGCGGGGGTGTTCACAGATACGCAGTATTTT. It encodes CASSLGLAGVFTDTQYF.

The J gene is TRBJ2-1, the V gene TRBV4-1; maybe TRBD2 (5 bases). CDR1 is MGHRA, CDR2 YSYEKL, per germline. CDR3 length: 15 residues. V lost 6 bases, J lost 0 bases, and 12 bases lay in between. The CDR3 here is CASSLLGLSYNEQFF. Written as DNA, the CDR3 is TGCGCCAGCAGTCTACTAGGCCTCTCCTACAATGAGCAGTTCTTC.

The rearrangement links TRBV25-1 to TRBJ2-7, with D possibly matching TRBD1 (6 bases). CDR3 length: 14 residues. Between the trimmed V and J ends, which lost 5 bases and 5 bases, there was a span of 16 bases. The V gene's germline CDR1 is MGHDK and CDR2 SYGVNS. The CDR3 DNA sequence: TGTGCCAGCAGTCGGGTCCTCAGGGGCGACGAGCAGTACTTC. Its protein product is CASSRVLRGDEQYF.

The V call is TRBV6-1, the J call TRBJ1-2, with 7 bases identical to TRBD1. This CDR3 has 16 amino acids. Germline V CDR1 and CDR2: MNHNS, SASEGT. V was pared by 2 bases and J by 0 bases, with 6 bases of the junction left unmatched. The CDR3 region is CASSEYRGRANYGYTF. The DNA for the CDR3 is TGTGCCAGCAGTGAATATAGGGGGCGAGCTAACTATGGCTACACCTTC.

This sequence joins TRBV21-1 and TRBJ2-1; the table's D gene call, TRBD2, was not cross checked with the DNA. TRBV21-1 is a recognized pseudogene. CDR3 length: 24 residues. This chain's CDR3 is CASSKALSRPAGTSGGSLYNEQFF. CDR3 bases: TGTGCCAGCAGCAAAGCGCTTTCTAGGCCAGCTGGGACTAGCGGGGGTTCTCTGTACAATGAGCAGTTCTTC.

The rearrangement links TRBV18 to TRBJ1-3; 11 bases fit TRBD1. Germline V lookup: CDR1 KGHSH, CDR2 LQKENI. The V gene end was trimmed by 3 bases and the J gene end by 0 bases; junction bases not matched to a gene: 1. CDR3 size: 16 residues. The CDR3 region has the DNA TGTGCCAGCTCACCGGGACAGGGGGTCTCTGGAAACACCATATATTTT. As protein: CASSPGQGVSGNTIYF.

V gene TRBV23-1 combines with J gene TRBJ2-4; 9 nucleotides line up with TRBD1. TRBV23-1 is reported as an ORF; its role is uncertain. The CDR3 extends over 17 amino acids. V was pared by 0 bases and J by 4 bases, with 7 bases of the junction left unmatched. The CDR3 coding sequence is TGCGCCAGCAGTCAATCAGATCGGACAGGGGCAAAAAACATTCAGTACTTC. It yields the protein CASSQSDRTGAKNIQYF.

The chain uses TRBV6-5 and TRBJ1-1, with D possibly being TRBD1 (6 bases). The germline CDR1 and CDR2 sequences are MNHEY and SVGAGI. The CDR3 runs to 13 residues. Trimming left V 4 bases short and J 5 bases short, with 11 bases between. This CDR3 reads CASSFQQGTEAFF. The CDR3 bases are TGTGCCAGCAGTTTCCAACAGGGAACTGAAGCTTTCTTT.

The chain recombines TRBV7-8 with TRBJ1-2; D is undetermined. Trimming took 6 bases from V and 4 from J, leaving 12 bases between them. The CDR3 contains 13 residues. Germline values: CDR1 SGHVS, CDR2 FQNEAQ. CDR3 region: CASSPTNPYGYTF. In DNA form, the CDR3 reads TGTGCCAGCAGTCCTACGAACCCCTATGGCTACACCTTC.

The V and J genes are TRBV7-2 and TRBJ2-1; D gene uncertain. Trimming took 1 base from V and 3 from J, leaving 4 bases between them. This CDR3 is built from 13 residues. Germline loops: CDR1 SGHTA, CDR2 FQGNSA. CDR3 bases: TGTGCCAGCAGCTTAGACAGCTACAATGAGCAGTTCTTC. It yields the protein CASSLDSYNEQFF. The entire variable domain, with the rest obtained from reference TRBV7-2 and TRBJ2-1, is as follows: GAGVSQSPSNKVTEKGKDVELRCDPISGHTALYWYRQSLGQGLEFLIYFQGNSAPDKSGLPSDRFSAERTGGSVSTLTIQRTQQEDSAVYLCASSLDSYNEQFFGPGTRLTVL.

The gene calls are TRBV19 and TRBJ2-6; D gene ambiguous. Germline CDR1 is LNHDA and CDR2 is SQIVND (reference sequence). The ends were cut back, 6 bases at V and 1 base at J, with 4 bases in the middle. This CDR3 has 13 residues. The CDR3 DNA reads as TGTGCCAGTAGACAGTCTGGGGCCAACGTCCTGACTTTC. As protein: CASRQSGANVLTF.

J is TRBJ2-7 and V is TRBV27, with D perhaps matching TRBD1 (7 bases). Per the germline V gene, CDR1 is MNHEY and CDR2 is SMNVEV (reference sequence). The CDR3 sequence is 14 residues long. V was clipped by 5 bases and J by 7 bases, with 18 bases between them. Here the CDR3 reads CASSLQGGSAEQYF. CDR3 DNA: TGTGCCAGCAGTCTTCAGGGGGGATCTGCAGAGCAGTACTTC.

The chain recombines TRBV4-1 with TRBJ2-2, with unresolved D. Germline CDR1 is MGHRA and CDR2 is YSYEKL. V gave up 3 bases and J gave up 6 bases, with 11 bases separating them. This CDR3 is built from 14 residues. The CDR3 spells CASSQMIASGELFF. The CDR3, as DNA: TGCGCCAGCAGCCAGATGATAGCTTCCGGGGAGCTGTTTTTT.

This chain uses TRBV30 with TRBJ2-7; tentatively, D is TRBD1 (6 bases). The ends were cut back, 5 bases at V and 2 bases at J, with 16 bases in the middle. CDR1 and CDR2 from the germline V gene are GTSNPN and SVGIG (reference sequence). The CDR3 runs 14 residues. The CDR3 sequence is CAWRPGHQTYEQYF. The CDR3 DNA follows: TGTGCCTGGCGACCGGGACACCAAACCTACGAGCAGTACTTC.

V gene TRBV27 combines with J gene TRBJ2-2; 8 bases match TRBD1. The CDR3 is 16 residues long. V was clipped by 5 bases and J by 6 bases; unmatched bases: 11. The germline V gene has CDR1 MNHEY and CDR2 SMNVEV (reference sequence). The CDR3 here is CASSPRGTGLSGELFF. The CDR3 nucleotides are TGTGCCAGCAGTCCTCGGGGGACAGGACTCTCCGGGGAGCTGTTTTTT.

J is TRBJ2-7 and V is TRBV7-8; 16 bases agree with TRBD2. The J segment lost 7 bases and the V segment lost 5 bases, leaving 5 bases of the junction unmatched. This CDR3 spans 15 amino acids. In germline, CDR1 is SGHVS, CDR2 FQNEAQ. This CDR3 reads CASSPEGLAGGEQYF. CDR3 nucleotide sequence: TGTGCCAGCAGCCCCGAGGGACTAGCGGGAGGGGAGCAGTACTTC.

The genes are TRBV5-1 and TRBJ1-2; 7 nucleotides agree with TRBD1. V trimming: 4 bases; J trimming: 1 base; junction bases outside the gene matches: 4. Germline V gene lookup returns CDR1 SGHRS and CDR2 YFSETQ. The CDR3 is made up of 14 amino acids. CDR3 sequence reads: CASSGDRINYGYTF. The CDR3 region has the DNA TGCGCCAGCAGCGGGGACAGAATTAACTATGGCTACACCTTC.

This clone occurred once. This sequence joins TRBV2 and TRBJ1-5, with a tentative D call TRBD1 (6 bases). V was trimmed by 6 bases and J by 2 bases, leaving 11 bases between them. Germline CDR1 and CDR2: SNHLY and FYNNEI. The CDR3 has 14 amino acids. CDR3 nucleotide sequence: TGTGCCAGCAGACAGGGTCAGGGCAATCAGCCCCAGCATTTT. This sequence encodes CASRQGQGNQPQHF. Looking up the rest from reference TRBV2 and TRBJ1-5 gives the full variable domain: EPEVTQTPSHQVTQMGQEVILRCVPISNHLYFYWYRQILGQKVEFLVSFYNNEISEKSEIFDDQFSVERPDGSNFTLKIRSTKLEDSAMYFCASRQGQGNQPQHFGDGTRLSIL.

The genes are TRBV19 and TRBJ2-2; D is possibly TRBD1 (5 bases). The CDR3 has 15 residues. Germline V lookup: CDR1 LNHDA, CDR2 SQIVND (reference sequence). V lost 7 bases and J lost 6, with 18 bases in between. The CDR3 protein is CASTPTVSLAGELFF. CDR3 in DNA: TGTGCCAGTACCCCGACAGTTAGCCTTGCCGGGGAGCTGTTTTTT. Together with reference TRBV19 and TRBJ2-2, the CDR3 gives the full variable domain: DGGITQSPKYLFRKEGQNVTLSCEQNLNHDAMYWYRQDPGQGLRLIYYSQIVNDFQKGDIAEGYSVSREKKESFPLTVTSAQKNPTAFYLCASTPTVSLAGELFFGEGSRLTVL.

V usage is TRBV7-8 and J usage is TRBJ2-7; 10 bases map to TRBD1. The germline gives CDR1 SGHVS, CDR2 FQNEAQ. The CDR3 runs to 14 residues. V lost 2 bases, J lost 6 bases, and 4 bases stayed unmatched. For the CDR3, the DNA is TGTGCCAGCAGCTTAAGGACAGGGGGACTCGAGCAGTACTTC. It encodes CASSLRTGGLEQYF.

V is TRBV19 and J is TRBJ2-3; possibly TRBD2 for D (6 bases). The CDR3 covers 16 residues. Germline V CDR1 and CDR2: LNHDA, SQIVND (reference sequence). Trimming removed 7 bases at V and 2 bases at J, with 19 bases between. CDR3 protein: CASNDLGGRNTDTQYF. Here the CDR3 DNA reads TGTGCCAGTAATGACCTGGGGGGAAGAAACACAGATACGCAGTATTTT.

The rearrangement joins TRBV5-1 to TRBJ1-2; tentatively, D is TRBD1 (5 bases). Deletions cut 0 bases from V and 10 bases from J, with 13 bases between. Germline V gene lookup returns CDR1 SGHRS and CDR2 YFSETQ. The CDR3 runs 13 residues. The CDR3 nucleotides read TGCGCCAGCAGCTTGGTGCAGGGTATTGACTACACCTTC. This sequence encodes CASSLVQGIDYTF.

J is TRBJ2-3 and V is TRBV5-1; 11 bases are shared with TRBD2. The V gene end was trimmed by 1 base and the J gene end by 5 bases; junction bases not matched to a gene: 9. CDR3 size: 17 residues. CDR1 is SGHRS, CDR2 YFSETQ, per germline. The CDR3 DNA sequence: TGCGCCAGCAGCTTGAGGCTAGCGGGGGGACTAGGAGATACGCAGTATTTT. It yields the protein CASSLRLAGGLGDTQYF.

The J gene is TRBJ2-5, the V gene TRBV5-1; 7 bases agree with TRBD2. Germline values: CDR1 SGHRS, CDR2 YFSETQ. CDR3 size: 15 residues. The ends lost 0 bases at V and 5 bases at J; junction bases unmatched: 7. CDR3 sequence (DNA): TGCGCCAGCAGCTTGGGGGCTAGCGGTAGGGAGACCCAGTACTTC. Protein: CASSLGASGRETQYF.

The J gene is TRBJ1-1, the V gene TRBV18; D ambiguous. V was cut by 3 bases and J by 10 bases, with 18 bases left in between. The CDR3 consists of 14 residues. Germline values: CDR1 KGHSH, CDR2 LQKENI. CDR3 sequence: CASSPTSGDVGAFF. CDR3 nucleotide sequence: TGTGCCAGCTCACCCACAAGCGGGGATGTGGGAGCTTTCTTT.